Below are 22 T cell receptor beta chains sequenced from a single sample in a study of shared clonotypes between healthy human individuals. Naive CD8 cells comprised CD45RO-negative, CCR7-positively selected cells, excluding terminally differentiated effector memory CD45RA+ cells. The method was immunoSEQ multiplex PCR; TCRdb's version includes in-frame clones alone and lacks a portion of them. Among a few million clones listed, approximately 92% were seen once. Source material: naive CD8+ T cells from PBMCs. The source of these receptors is a man aged 18 to 30 in good health. Some clones in this sample may be carry-over from other donors' samples.

The rearrangement links TRBV20-1 to TRBJ2-1; no definite D call. With 4 bases removed from V and 0 bases from J, the gap between germline ends came to 1 base. Germline V gene lookup returns CDR1 DFQATT and CDR2 SNEGSKA (reference sequence). The CDR3 sequence is 11 residues long. CDR3 bases: TGCAGTGCTACCTCCTACAATGAGCAGTTCTTC. Translating it yields CSATSYNEQFF.

The CDR3 DNA sequence: TGTGCCAGCAGTTTAGGATGGACAGGCCCCTACAATGAGCAGTTCTTC. Protein: CASSLGWTGPYNEQFF. The chain combines TRBV28 with TRBJ2-1; TRBD1 matches at 7 bases. The V and J ends lost 2 bases and 2 bases, in that order; junction bases with no gene match: 6. The germline CDR1 and CDR2 sequences are MDHEN and SYDVKM. The CDR3 consists of 16 residues. The complete variable domain, with remaining parts taken from reference TRBV28 and TRBJ2-1, reads DVKVTQSSRYLVKRTGEKVFLECVQDMDHENMFWYRQDPGLGLRLIYFSYDVKMKEKGDIPEGYSVSREKKERFSLILESASTNQTSMYLCASSLGWTGPYNEQFFGPGTRLTVL.

The chain employs TRBV7-9 and TRBJ1-1; D is possibly TRBD1 (6 bases). The V and J ends lost 3 bases and 5 bases respectively, with 13 bases between them. The CDR3 has 14 amino acids. Germline V gene lookup returns CDR1 SEHNR and CDR2 FQNEAQ (reference sequence). CDR3 DNA: TGTGCCAGCAGCTTCGGGGGGCAGGAGACTGAAGCTTTCTTT. Translation: CASSFGGQETEAFF. The full variable domain, completed using reference TRBV7-9 and TRBJ1-1, is DTGVSQNPRHKITKRGQNVTFRCDPISEHNRLYWYRQTLGQGPEFLTYFQNEAQLEKSRLLSDRFSAERPKGSFSTLEIQRTEQGDSAMYLCASSFGGQETEAFFGQGTRLTVV.

The rearrangement links TRBV28 to TRBJ1-5; 8 positions agree with TRBD1. This CDR3 has 19 residues. CDR1 is MDHEN and CDR2 is SYDVKM in the germline V gene. V shed 6 bases and J 7 bases; nucleotides not matched to a gene: 23. Written as DNA, the CDR3 is TGTGCCAGCAGCCTCCTCATTCAAACCGAGACAGGGGTGAAACAGCCCCAGCATTTT. It translates to CASSLLIQTETGVKQPQHF.

The V and J genes are TRBV27 and TRBJ2-7; D unclear. In germline, CDR1 is MNHEY, CDR2 SMNVEV (reference sequence). This CDR3 region has 14 residues. V lost 1 base and J lost 3, with 10 bases in between. The CDR3 region has the DNA TGTGCCAGCAGTTTATATTTAGGGAACTACGAGCAGTACTTC. This translates into CASSLYLGNYEQYF.

V and J are TRBV9 and TRBJ2-5; possible D gene TRBD2, 6 bases. Per the germline V gene, CDR1 is SGDLS and CDR2 is YYNGEE. V lost 4 bases and J 2 bases, leaving 27 bases between the germline ends. The CDR3 extends over 19 amino acids. CDR3: CASSSEVGSPTGVQETQYF. The CDR3 DNA sequence: TGTGCCAGCAGCTCAGAGGTAGGGAGCCCGACGGGAGTTCAAGAGACCCAGTACTTC.

This sequence joins TRBV7-9 and TRBJ2-5; TRBD2 is a possible D gene (6 bases). V was shortened by 5 bases and J by 5 bases, with 18 bases between the two germline ends. The CDR3 loop spans 15 amino acids. The V gene's germline CDR1 is SEHNR and CDR2 FQNEAQ (reference sequence). CDR3 nucleotides: TGTGCCAGCAGCGAGGGAGTACGGGGGACGGAGACCCAGTACTTC. Encoded protein: CASSEGVRGTETQYF.

This chain uses TRBV27 with TRBJ2-1; D remains ambiguous. Trimming cost V 5 bases and J 4 bases, with 9 bases left between them. Germline CDR1 reads MNHEY; CDR2 reads SMNVEV (reference sequence). This CDR3 has 13 residues. Written as DNA, the CDR3 is TGTGCCAGCAGTCCTTCCTGGTACAATGAGCAGTTCTTC. This sequence encodes CASSPSWYNEQFF.

J is TRBJ2-1 and V is TRBV5-4, with D perhaps TRBD2 (6 bases). Trimming shortened V by 3 bases and J by 7 bases, and 11 bases separated the two germline ends. The CDR3 totals 13 residues. Germline CDR1 and CDR2: SGHNT and YYREEE (reference sequence). The CDR3 here is CASSWDLANEQFF. The DNA for the CDR3 is TGTGCCAGCAGCTGGGACCTAGCGAATGAGCAGTTCTTC.

V usage is TRBV7-9 and J usage is TRBJ2-4; 9 nucleotides align to TRBD1. V lost 4 bases, J lost 4 bases, and 5 bases stayed unmatched. The CDR3 runs to 15 residues. CDR1 is SEHNR, CDR2 FQNEAQ, per germline (reference sequence). CDR3 nucleotide sequence: TGTGCCAGCAGCTCCCCGGGACAGGGTAAAAACATTCAGTACTTC. Its translation: CASSSPGQGKNIQYF.

The V gene is TRBV5-6, the J gene TRBJ2-3, with TRBD2 identical over 10 bases. V lost 0 bases, J lost 2 bases, and 12 bases stayed unmatched. The CDR3 spans 19 residues. Germline lookup yields CDR1 SGHDT and CDR2 YYEEEE. The CDR3 DNA follows: TGTGCCAGCAGCTTGGGGGTAGCGGGAGGATCCGTGGACACAGATACGCAGTATTTT. It translates to CASSLGVAGGSVDTDTQYF.

This chain connects TRBV28 to TRBJ1-2, with 7 bases lining up with TRBD1. The V and J ends lost 4 bases and 4 bases, in that order; junction bases with no gene match: 6. This CDR3 has 14 amino acids. Per the germline V gene, CDR1 is MDHEN and CDR2 is SYDVKM. The CDR3 sequence: CASSSWDSLYGYTF. Written as DNA, the CDR3 is TGTGCCAGCAGTTCCTGGGACAGCCTCTATGGCTACACCTTC.

The chain combines TRBV23-1 with TRBJ2-3; D not certain. TRBV23-1 is an ORF, with its function uncertain. Between the trimmed V and J ends, which lost 4 bases and 0 bases, there was a span of 20 bases. This CDR3 is 18 amino acids long. CDR3 region: CASSPRTPGYTSTDTQYF. CDR3 bases: TGCGCCAGCAGTCCCCGGACCCCGGGTTATACTAGCACAGATACGCAGTATTTT.

This rearrangement joins TRBV11-2 to TRBJ2-1; tentative D call: TRBD2 (6 bases). Germline V gene sequence: CDR1 SGHAT, CDR2 FQNNGV. The CDR3 length is 14 residues. With 5 bases removed from V and 10 bases from J, the gap between germline ends came to 18 bases. The CDR3 sequence is CASSRSRRAWEQFF. CDR3 DNA sequence: TGTGCCAGCAGCCGGAGCAGGAGGGCCTGGGAGCAGTTCTTC.

This CDR3 reads CASSPSSRNEQFF. The CDR3 nucleotides read TGTGCCAGCAGCCCCTCCTCTAGGAATGAGCAGTTCTTC. The chain joins TRBV7-3 to TRBJ2-1; D uncertain. The CDR3 is made up of 13 amino acids. Germline-derived CDR1 and CDR2 are SGHTA and FQGTGA. The V end lost 5 bases, the J end lost 7 bases, and 12 bases lay between the germline ends.

V and J are TRBV9 and TRBJ2-7; a weak D match, TRBD2 (6 bases). The germline CDR1 and CDR2 sequences are SGDLS and YYNGEE. The CDR3 is 14 amino acids. V was cut by 3 bases and J by 7 bases, with 17 bases left in between. CDR3 sequence reads: CASSGSGSAEEQYF. In DNA form, the CDR3 reads TGTGCCAGCAGCGGAAGCGGGTCCGCGGAGGAGCAGTACTTC. The whole variable domain, remainder taken from reference TRBV9 and TRBJ2-7, is DSGVTQTPKHLITATGQRVTLRCSPRSGDLSVYWYQQSLDQGLQFLIQYYNGEERAKGNILERFSAQQFPDLHSELNLSSLELGDSALYFCASSGSGSAEEQYFGPGTRLTVT.

The V gene is TRBV10-2, the J gene TRBJ2-5; maybe TRBD2 (7 bases). The CDR3 spans 14 residues. Germline V gene data show CDR1 as WSHSY and CDR2 as SAAADI. The V end lost 7 bases, the J end lost 5 bases, and 17 bases lay between the germline ends. The CDR3 DNA reads as TGCGCCAGCATTGATCGGGGGGCTCGGGAGACCCAGTACTTC. It translates to CASIDRGARETQYF.

The chain employs TRBV11-2 and TRBJ2-1; the D gene is possibly TRBD2 (5 bases). Trimming removed 5 bases at V and 3 bases at J, with 17 bases between. The CDR3 has 16 amino acids. Germline assignment: CDR1 SGHAT and CDR2 FQNNGV. DNA for the CDR3: TGTGCCAGCAGCCGGAGCGGTGACTCCGACTACAATGAGCAGTTCTTC. This codes for CASSRSGDSDYNEQFF.

V gene TRBV6-6 combines with J gene TRBJ2-5, with D uncertain. The CDR3 consists of 15 residues. Germline-derived CDR1 and CDR2 are MNHNY and SVGAGI (reference sequence). Trimming shortened V by 4 bases and J by 2 bases, and 14 bases separated the two germline ends. This CDR3 is CASSSRPWEQETQYF. In DNA, the CDR3 is TGTGCCAGCAGTTCCCGCCCGTGGGAACAAGAGACCCAGTACTTC.

The chain employs TRBV7-7 and TRBJ2-1, with 15 positions matching TRBD2. V was clipped by 6 bases and J by 0 bases; unmatched bases: 6. The CDR3 loop spans 18 amino acids. Germline CDR1 is SSHAT and CDR2 is FNYEAQ (reference sequence). This CDR3 is CASSPGLAGGSSYNEQFF. CDR3 in DNA: TGTGCCAGCAGTCCCGGACTAGCGGGAGGGAGCTCCTACAATGAGCAGTTCTTC.

With regard to this clone: Compared with germline, one end of the junction differs, possibly owing to a read error. The chain links TRBV4-1 to TRBJ2-1; D uncertain. Germline V gene lookup returns CDR1 MGHRA and CDR2 YSYEKL. This CDR3 has 13 residues. The CDR3 is CASSQAGRSEQLF. The CDR3 DNA is TGCGCCAGCAGCCAAGCTGGAAGGAGTGAGCAGCTCTTC.

The chain carries TRBV6-1 and TRBJ2-7; 9 positions agree with TRBD1. The germline gives CDR1 MNHNS, CDR2 SASEGT. The CDR3 covers 18 residues. V lost 2 bases to trimming and J lost 3 bases; unmatched junction nucleotides: 14. For the CDR3, the DNA is TGTGCCAGCAGTGAAAGGGGGGGCAGGACAGGGGTAATCTACGAGCAGTACTTC. It specifies CASSERGGRTGVIYEQYF.